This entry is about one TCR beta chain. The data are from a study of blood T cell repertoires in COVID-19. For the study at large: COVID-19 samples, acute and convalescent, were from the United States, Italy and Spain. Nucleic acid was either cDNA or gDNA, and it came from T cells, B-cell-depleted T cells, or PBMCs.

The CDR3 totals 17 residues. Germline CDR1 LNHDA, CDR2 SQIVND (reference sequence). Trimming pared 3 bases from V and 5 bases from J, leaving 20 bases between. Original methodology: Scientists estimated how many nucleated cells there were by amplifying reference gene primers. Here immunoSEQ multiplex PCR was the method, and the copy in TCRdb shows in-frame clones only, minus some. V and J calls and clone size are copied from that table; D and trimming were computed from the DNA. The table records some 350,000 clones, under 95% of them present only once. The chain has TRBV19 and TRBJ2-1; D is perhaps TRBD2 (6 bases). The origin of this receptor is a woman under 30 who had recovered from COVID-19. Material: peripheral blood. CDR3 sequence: CASSIWVAGKGHNEQFF. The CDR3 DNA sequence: TGTGCCAGTAGTATTTGGGTCGCGGGAAAGGGACACAATGAGCAGTTCTTC.